This T cell receptor (beta chain) originates from a study of memory CD4+ T cells and cytomegalovirus serostatus. Whole-study findings and limits: Suggested: most of the CMV-linked TCR signature lies in CD4+ memory cells. CMV serostatus prediction reached median AUC 0.95, or 0.91 with US-trained model.

The method was immunoSEQ multiplex PCR; TCRdb's version includes in-frame clones alone and lacks a portion of them. Among 60,000 to 75,000 clones listed, about 78% were seen once. The sort gate was single viable CD3+CD4+CD8-CD45RO+ cells for memory CD4+ T cells. Serostatus was set by detecting CMV pp150, pp28, p38, p52 IgG. In its sample, this clone was seen once. What it recognizes is unknown. The length of the CDR3 is 13 residues. V was trimmed by 6 bases and J by 0 bases, leaving 9 bases between them. Germline-derived CDR1 and CDR2 are SGHDT and YYEEEE. The V gene is TRBV5-6, the J gene TRBJ2-5; a possible D gene is TRBD1 (6 bases). The receptor comes from an adult in good health and CMV-seronegative. Some clones in this sample may be carry-over from other donors' samples. Material: memory CD4+ T cells from blood. CDR3 protein: CASTRTDQETQYF. Here the CDR3 DNA reads TGTGCCAGCACCCGGACAGACCAAGAGACCCAGTACTTC.